Included here is one T cell receptor beta chain sequence, with context. Its antigen is not known. The CDR3 spans 13 residues. Trimming removed 2 bases from V and 15 bases from J, with 17 bases in between. CDR1 and CDR2 (germline): SNHLY, FYNNEI. This specimen belongs to a study of post-analysis software for immune sequencing data. About the study: Disease trajectories encompassed relapsing-remitting, secondary progressive and progressive-relapsing multiple sclerosis.

Study observations and caveats: By F measure, strong co-clustering occurred among samples prepared in the same batch. In patients, TRBV5-6, TRBV5-1 and TRBV20-1 belonged to five TRBV segments found more frequently than in controls. There was significantly lower normalized Chao1 diversity in multiple sclerosis patients than in controls.

Sequencing libraries made from TCR beta cDNA carried unique molecular identifiers. TCRdb fed the PCR reads into MiXCR, producing one record per CDR3 protein. Among approximately 770,000 distinct CDR3 sequences, around 45% were seen once, and the ten largest hold roughly 4.4%. This chain joins TRBV2 and TRBJ2-1; tentatively, D is TRBD2 (5 bases). The TCR sequence derives from a girl between 5 and 17 years old with multiple sclerosis. Sequenced material: blood. In nucleotides, the CDR3 is TGTGCCAGCAGTGAAAGGGAGTGGCCCGCCCCGTTCTTC. Amino acids: CASSEREWPAPFF.